Following are 21 T cell receptor beta chains from one sample sequenced in a study of shared clonotypes between healthy human individuals. Sequenced by immunoSEQ multiplex PCR; TCRdb stores in-frame clones only, minus some. The table lists 950,000 to 1,300,000 clones, around 74% of them singletons. The sequencing sample was made of memory CD4+ T cells sorted from blood. The subset denotes: CD45RA-negative fraction. The receptor source for this set is a man younger than 30 in good health.

In this sample, this clone turned up many times. The V call is TRBV21-1, the J call TRBJ1-1; TRBD1 is the table's D call, not checked against the DNA. TRBV21-1 represents a pseudogene. The CDR3 length is 13 residues. CDR3 sequence reads: CASSKKRQGEAFF. CDR3 sequence (DNA): TGTGCCAGCAGCAAGAAAAGGCAGGGTGAAGCTTTCTTT.

The V and J genes are TRBV6-1 and TRBJ2-7; TRBD1 matches 8 bases. The junction had 5 bases not matched to a gene; V was cut back by 1 base and J by 3 bases. Germline CDR1 and CDR2: MNHNS and SASEGT. The CDR3 length is 15 residues. CDR3 amino acids: CASSEEAGGYYEQYF. CDR3 coding DNA: TGTGCCAGCAGTGAAGAAGCAGGGGGCTACTACGAGCAGTACTTC.

Comments on this clone: The same CDR3 arises from other DNA sequences in this sample as well. The rearrangement joins TRBV10-3 to TRBJ2-3; D might be TRBD2 (6 bases). Per germline, CDR1 ENHRY and CDR2 SYGVKD. This CDR3 has 14 residues. V dropped 2 bases and J dropped 2 bases, with 8 bases sitting between them. The CDR3 reads CAISEGGNTDTQYF. The DNA for the CDR3 is TGTGCCATCAGTGAGGGCGGGAACACAGATACGCAGTATTTT.

This clone has only one observation. The V call is TRBV6-6, the J call TRBJ2-7; D is perhaps TRBD2 (5 bases). V gave up 6 bases and J gave up 2 bases, with 14 bases separating them. The CDR3 runs 14 residues. Germline CDR1 reads MNHNY; CDR2 reads SVGAGI (reference sequence). The CDR3 bases are TGTGCCAGCAGGGAGGACGCAAATGCCTACGAGCAGTACTTC. Translating gives CASREDANAYEQYF.

The chain employs TRBV10-2 and TRBJ1-4; possibly TRBD1 for D (5 bases). CDR1 is WSHSY, CDR2 SAAADI, per germline. The length of the CDR3 is 15 residues. Trimming pared 1 base from V and 6 bases from J, leaving 12 bases between. In DNA, the CDR3 is TGCGCCAGCAGTGAGTGGGGGGACGGTTATGAAAAACTGTTTTTT. It translates to CASSEWGDGYEKLFF.

This clone was recorded once. This chain connects TRBV5-1 to TRBJ2-7; a possible D gene is TRBD2 (5 bases). Germline V gene sequence: CDR1 SGHRS, CDR2 YFSETQ. The CDR3 is 14 residues long. Trimming stripped 0 bases from V and 5 bases from J, with 12 bases between. The CDR3 loop reads CASSLAPRVDEQYF. The DNA of the CDR3 is TGCGCCAGCAGCTTGGCCCCGAGGGTGGACGAGCAGTACTTC.

As regards this clone: This same CDR3 is encoded by further DNA sequences in the sample. As DNA, the CDR3 is TGTGCCAGCAGCGTAGTGGGCACCGGGGAGCTGTTTTTT. Protein sequence: CASSVVGTGELFF. The rearrangement links TRBV9 to TRBJ2-2; D unresolved. CDR1 and CDR2 (germline): SGDLS, YYNGEE. The length of the CDR3 is 13 residues. The V and J ends lost 0 bases and 4 bases respectively, with 4 bases between them.

The chain joins TRBV2 to TRBJ2-1; a possible D gene is TRBD1 (6 bases). With 6 bases removed from V and 9 bases from J, the gap between germline ends came to 12 bases. The CDR3 totals 12 residues. Germline CDR1 is SNHLY and CDR2 is FYNNEI. Here the CDR3 DNA reads TGTGCCAGCAGCTCCGACAGGAGTGAGCAGTTCTTC. Translating gives CASSSDRSEQFF.

There are a few counts of this clone. The chain links TRBV28 to TRBJ1-5; TRBD1 is a possible D gene (5 bases). This CDR3 is 15 amino acids long. Germline values: CDR1 MDHEN, CDR2 SYDVKM. The ends were cut back, 5 bases at V and 3 bases at J, with 14 bases in the middle. CDR3 loop: CASSTLGGINQPQHF. The CDR3 bases are TGTGCCAGCAGTACCCTTGGGGGGATCAATCAGCCCCAGCATTTT.

The rearrangement joins TRBV9 to TRBJ2-5, with D possibly called TRBD1 or TRBD2 (5 bases each). The germline gives CDR1 SGDLS, CDR2 YYNGEE. There are 14 residues in the CDR3. The V end was cut by 0 bases, the J end by 4 bases, with 10 bases between. The CDR3 region has the DNA TGTGCCAGCAGCGTAGAGTTGGGGGTAGAGACCCAGTACTTC. It specifies CASSVELGVETQYF.

The V and J genes are TRBV9 and TRBJ1-1; the D gene is possibly TRBD1 (5 bases). The germline gives CDR1 SGDLS, CDR2 YYNGEE. Trimming stripped 0 bases from V and 4 bases from J, with 13 bases between. The CDR3 contains 15 residues. The CDR3 coding sequence is TGTGCCAGCAGCGTAGTGAGGGGTCGCGGCACTGAAGCTTTCTTT. This gives the protein CASSVVRGRGTEAFF. The variable domain in full, with the rest retrieved from reference TRBV9 and TRBJ1-1, is DSGVTQTPKHLITATGQRVTLRCSPRSGDLSVYWYQQSLDQGLQFLIQYYNGEERAKGNILERFSAQQFPDLHSELNLSSLELGDSALYFCASSVVRGRGTEAFFGQGTRLTVV.

This clone was observed a handful of times. This chain joins TRBV5-1 and TRBJ1-6, with D possibly matching TRBD1 (5 bases). CDR3 length: 14 amino acids. Germline-derived CDR1 and CDR2 are SGHRS and YFSETQ. Trimming pared 4 bases from V and 9 bases from J, leaving 14 bases between. CDR3 nucleotide sequence: TGCGCCAGCAGCGGGGCGGATCGGAGTTCACCCCTCCACTTT. It yields the protein CASSGADRSSPLHF.

This rearrangement joins TRBV10-3 to TRBJ2-7; TRBD1 agrees at 7 bases. The CDR3 is 14 amino acids. Germline CDR1 is ENHRY and CDR2 is SYGVKD. With V trimmed by 2 bases and J by 7 bases, 8 bases remained unmatched. CDR3 sequence: CAISETGDASEQYF. The CDR3 DNA is TGTGCCATCAGTGAGACAGGGGACGCTTCGGAGCAGTACTTC.

The genes are TRBV7-3 and TRBJ2-2; TRBD1 matches at 7 bases. Germline CDR1 is SGHTA and CDR2 is FQGTGA. The CDR3 totals 15 residues. Unmatched junction bases numbered 9, after V lost 5 bases and J lost 6 bases. The CDR3 loop reads CASSKTTGYPGELFF. In DNA form, the CDR3 reads TGTGCCAGCAGCAAAACGACAGGGTATCCCGGGGAGCTGTTTTTT.

As for this clone: Other nucleotide sequences from this sample produce the same CDR3. The chain joins TRBV11-3 to TRBJ2-2; TRBD1 agrees at 9 bases. V lost 3 bases, J lost 4 bases, and 0 bases stayed unmatched. The germline gives CDR1 SGHNT, CDR2 YENEEA. This CDR3 comprises 14 residues. The DNA for the CDR3 is TGTGCCAGCAGCTTGACAGGGGGCACCGGGGAGCTGTTTTTT. Encoded protein: CASSLTGGTGELFF.

The CDR3 sequence is CASSRLRNTGEVPGELFF. DNA of the CDR3: TGTGCCAGCAGTCGGTTGCGGAATACAGGGGAAGTGCCCGGGGAGCTGTTTTTT. This chain joins TRBV25-1 and TRBJ2-2; 7 nucleotides agree with TRBD1. Per the germline V gene, CDR1 is MGHDK and CDR2 is SYGVNS. The CDR3 has 18 residues. With V trimmed by 5 bases and J by 6 bases, 18 bases remained unmatched.

The CDR3 DNA sequence: TGTGCCAGCAGTTCTTTCGGGGGGCAAGAGACCCAGTACTTC. Its protein product is CASSSFGGQETQYF. V is TRBV27 and J is TRBJ2-5; 7 nucleotides match TRBD2. Unmatched junction bases numbered 4, after V lost 4 bases and J lost 2 bases. This CDR3 is 14 amino acids long. The germline V gene encodes CDR1 MNHEY and CDR2 SMNVEV (reference sequence).

The gene calls are TRBV5-1 and TRBJ2-3; 10 bases map to TRBD1. The CDR3 is 15 residues long. The germline V gene encodes CDR1 SGHRS and CDR2 YFSETQ. V lost 5 bases and J lost 5; bases outside the gene matches: 8. The CDR3: CASSRDRGKGDTQYF. CDR3 bases: TGCGCCAGCAGTAGGGACAGGGGTAAAGGAGATACGCAGTATTTT.

This chain joins TRBV7-8 and TRBJ2-7; TRBD2 aligns across 7 bases. Per germline, CDR1 SGHVS and CDR2 FQNEAQ. This CDR3 is built from 13 residues. The J segment lost 5 bases and the V segment lost 5 bases, leaving 6 bases of the junction unmatched. CDR3 protein: CASSPLATHEQYF. The CDR3 DNA reads as TGTGCCAGCAGCCCACTAGCGACCCACGAGCAGTACTTC. Based on the CDR3 plus reference TRBV7-8 and TRBJ2-7, the full variable domain is GAGVSQSPRYKVAKRGQDVALRCDPISGHVSLFWYQQALGQGPEFLTYFQNEAQLDKSGLPSDRFFAERPEGSVSTLKIQRTQQEDSAVYLCASSPLATHEQYFGPGTRLTVT.

The chain is built from TRBV5-1 and TRBJ2-1, with 13 bases aligning to TRBD2. Per the germline V gene, CDR1 is SGHRS and CDR2 is YFSETQ. J lost 5 bases, V lost 4 bases, and 6 bases had no gene match. The CDR3 consists of 16 residues. The CDR3 DNA sequence: TGCGCCAGCAGCATAGGGACTAGCGGGACCAACAATGAGCAGTTCTTC. Translating gives CASSIGTSGTNNEQFF.

This chain joins TRBV6-6 and TRBJ1-6; perhaps TRBD1 as D (5 bases). CDR1 is MNHNY and CDR2 is SVGAGI in the germline V gene (reference sequence). The CDR3 spans 13 residues. Trimming shortened V by 4 bases and J by 9 bases, and 10 bases separated the two germline ends. In DNA, the CDR3 is TGTGCCAGCAGTTTAACAGGTCCTTCACCCCTCCACTTT. Its protein is CASSLTGPSPLHF.